This T cell receptor beta chain was sequenced in a study of blood T cell repertoires in COVID-19. Whole-study context: Nucleic acid was either cDNA or gDNA, and it came from T cells, B-cell-depleted T cells, or PBMCs.

The repertoire was sequenced with immunoSEQ multiplex PCR; TCRdb's copy has only in-frame clones and lacks some. Of over 200,000 clones listed, approximately 82% are singletons. The germline V and J ends were trimmed by 1 base and 10 bases, with 14 bases remaining between them. The CDR3 has 14 amino acids. Germline V gives CDR1 MNHNS, CDR2 SASEGT. Sequenced input: peripheral blood. The chain joins TRBV6-1 to TRBJ2-1, with TRBD1 as a possible D gene (5 bases). The origin of this receptor is a woman in her 70s with active or convalescent COVID-19. The CDR3 sequence is CASSEEGPPNEQFF. The CDR3 nucleotides are TGTGCCAGCAGTGAAGAGGGGCCCCCAAACGAGCAGTTCTTC.